This T cell receptor beta chain stems from a study of cytomegalovirus exposure and HLA in healthy donors. For the study at large: Samples from HLA-typed donors yielded about 85 million unique TCRs in an early data release. Study-wide results and caveats: With DRB1 most and HLA-C fewest, TCR association rates differed between HLA loci in a later analysis.

The PCR used 60 Vbeta and 13 Jbeta primers. Libraries were prepared by immunoSEQ multiplex PCR; TCRdb keeps only in-frame clonotypes and omits some of them. Of 150,000 to 200,000 clones in the sample, approximately 77% were seen once. Details on this clone: Its target is not known.

Healthy individuals who donated bone marrow served as the donors. Though probably carrying unrecorded immune exposures, donors were nominally healthy at sampling. From germline, CDR1 is SGHVS and CDR2 FQNEAQ. The CDR3 is 17 amino acids. V was pared by 4 bases and J by 7 bases, with 20 bases between. The rearrangement links TRBV7-8 to TRBJ2-6, with D perhaps matching TRBD1 (6 bases). Source material: PBMCs. This TCR derives from a male donor in good health and CMV-seropositive. In DNA form, the CDR3 reads TGTGCCAGCAGCTCCCGGACAGAAATTCTGGGAGCCAACGTCCTGACTTTC. Translating gives CASSSRTEILGANVLTF.